This TCR beta chain was identified during a study of blood T cell repertoires in COVID-19. Sequencing used immunoSEQ multiplex PCR; TCRdb keeps in-frame clones, though not all of them. The data contain roughly 700,000 clones, around 89% of them singletons. V was clipped by 2 bases and J by 0 bases, with 11 bases between them. Germline loops: CDR1 PRHDT, CDR2 FYEKMQ (reference sequence). The CDR3 spans 15 residues. The sequencing sample was made of peripheral blood. This chain uses TRBV13 with TRBJ2-7, with a possible D match to TRBD1 (5 bases). The sequence derives from a woman younger than 35 with acute or convalescent COVID-19. CDR3 sequence: CASSLIIGDSYEQYF. The CDR3 DNA reads TGTGCCAGCAGCTTAATTATAGGGGACTCCTACGAGCAGTACTTC.